The 28 T cell receptor beta chains presented below share a single source sample, sequenced in a study of cytomegalovirus exposure and HLA in healthy donors (dated by TCRdb to about 2017). Libraries were constructed by the immunoSEQ multiplex PCR assay. A mixture of 60 forward primers for TCR Vbeta segments and 13 reverse primers for TCR Jbeta segments was used in the multiplex PCR. TCRdb holds this immuneACCESS table with in-frame rearrangements only. Some clones are missing; in checked studies, unresolved V genes explain under half, and the rest has no known cause. Recorded for this sample are roughly 150,000 clones; over 75% of them occurred a single time. Jointly, the top ten make up about 1.8% of the sample. The sample consisted of PBMCs. Receptor source: a woman in her 30s in good health and CMV-seronegative.

The rearrangement uses TRBV6-4 and TRBJ2-3, with TRBD2 as a possible D gene (6 bases). Germline assignment: CDR1 MRHNA and CDR2 SNTAGT. The CDR3 is made up of 15 amino acids. The V gene lost 6 bases and the J gene lost 0 bases, with 13 bases spanning the gap. This CDR3 is CASSGTPASTDTQYF. CDR3 sequence (DNA): TGTGCCAGCAGCGGGACTCCCGCTAGCACAGATACGCAGTATTTT.

This clone was detected a few times. The chain has TRBV5-1 and TRBJ1-2; 8 nucleotides align to TRBD1. The germline V gene encodes CDR1 SGHRS and CDR2 YFSETQ. V dropped 2 bases and J dropped 2; count of bases not matched to a gene: 11. This CDR3 has 17 amino acids. The CDR3, as DNA: TGCGCCAGCAGCTTATTGGGTTCAGGGGGCGCAAACTATGGCTACACCTTC. Its protein product is CASSLLGSGGANYGYTF.

CDR3 nucleotides: TGTGCCAGCAACCCGAACAGCCTTATCTACGAGCAGTACTTC. Translated: CASNPNSLIYEQYF. This sequence joins TRBV6-6 and TRBJ2-7; D is unresolved. Germline CDR1 and CDR2: MNHNY and SVGAGI (reference sequence). Trimming took 7 bases from V and 3 from J, leaving 16 bases between them. This CDR3 region has 14 residues.

This clone was seen only once. The CDR3 here is CASSPTGNTEAFF. In DNA form, the CDR3 reads TGTGCCAGCAGCCCTACAGGGAACACTGAAGCTTTCTTT. The rearrangement joins TRBV9 to TRBJ1-1, with D perhaps matching TRBD1 (5 bases). The V end was cut by 4 bases, the J end by 1 base, with 8 bases between. This CDR3 is 13 amino acids long. Per the germline V gene, CDR1 is SGDLS and CDR2 is YYNGEE.

The chain joins TRBV18 to TRBJ1-2, with a weak D call TRBD1 (5 bases). The CDR3 extends over 20 amino acids. Trimming left V 6 bases short and J 4 bases short, with 33 bases between. Germline V gives CDR1 KGHSH, CDR2 LQKENI. CDR3 sequence reads: CASSILRLGTPGQQGYGYTF. The CDR3, as DNA: TGTGCCAGCTCCATCCTGCGGTTGGGGACTCCAGGCCAGCAGGGCTATGGCTACACCTTC.

The chain has TRBV15 and TRBJ2-6, with TRBD2 as a possible D gene (6 bases). V lost 0 bases, J lost 2 bases, and 8 bases lay in between. Germline V gives CDR1 LNHNV, CDR2 YYDKDF (reference sequence). This CDR3 has 16 residues. The CDR3 spells CATSRDGGTGANVLTF. The CDR3 DNA reads as TGTGCCACCAGCAGAGATGGGGGGACTGGGGCCAACGTCCTGACTTTC. Full variable domain (missing parts from reference TRBV15 and TRBJ2-6): DAMVIQNPRYQVTQFGKPVTLSCSQTLNHNVMYWYQQKSSQAPKLLFHYYDKDFNNEADTPDNFQSRRPNTSFCFLDIRSPGLGDTAMYLCATSRDGGTGANVLTFGAGSRLTVL.

The chain has TRBV15 and TRBJ2-4; 8 nucleotides match TRBD2. V lost 4 bases, J lost 0 bases, and 11 bases stayed unmatched. CDR1 LNHNV and CDR2 YYDKDF come from the germline V gene (reference sequence). The CDR3 runs 18 residues. The DNA of the CDR3 is TGTGCCACCAGCACAAGCGGGGGTGCTGAACTAGCCAAAAACATTCAGTACTTC. Residues: CATSTSGGAELAKNIQYF.

This chain joins TRBV19 and TRBJ2-3, with a weak D call TRBD1 (6 bases). Germline V gene lookup returns CDR1 LNHDA and CDR2 SQIVND (reference sequence). Between the trimmed V and J ends, which lost 6 bases and 6 bases, there was a span of 13 bases. The CDR3 totals 13 residues. The CDR3 here is CASRSRGVDTQYF. CDR3 nucleotides: TGTGCCAGTAGGTCCAGGGGCGTGGATACGCAGTATTTT.

This chain connects TRBV4-3 to TRBJ1-1, with D unclear. V lost 0 bases and J lost 10, with 12 bases in between. The length of the CDR3 is 13 residues. Per the germline V gene, CDR1 is LGHNA and CDR2 is YSLEER. Written as DNA, the CDR3 is TGCGCCAGCAGCCAAGATTTATCACTAGTAGCTTTCTTT. Its translation is CASSQDLSLVAFF.

The chain combines TRBV2 with TRBJ1-6; TRBD1 aligns across 8 bases. The CDR3 covers 17 residues. With V trimmed by 6 bases and J by 7 bases, 14 bases remained unmatched. CDR1 is SNHLY and CDR2 is FYNNEI in the germline V gene. The CDR3 reads CASSEPLGQELNSPLHF. The CDR3 DNA reads TGTGCCAGCAGCGAACCTTTGGGACAGGAATTGAATTCACCCCTCCACTTT.

V gene TRBV10-2 combines with J gene TRBJ2-5, with D tentatively TRBD2 (5 bases). With 10 bases removed from V and 2 bases from J, the gap between germline ends came to 11 bases. The CDR3 consists of 12 residues. CDR1 is WSHSY and CDR2 is SAAADI in the germline V gene. CDR3 nucleotide sequence: TGCGCCACCCTCGGGGTTCAAGAGACCCAGTACTTC. This encodes CATLGVQETQYF.

This clone was seen a handful of times. The rearrangement links TRBV5-8 to TRBJ1-2; D possibly corresponds to TRBD1 (5 bases). This CDR3 contains 12 residues. V shed 1 base and J shed 8 bases, with 9 bases lying between them. The germline gives CDR1 SGHTS, CDR2 YDEGEE. The CDR3 reads CASSLIRVGYTF. The CDR3 nucleotides are TGTGCCAGCAGCTTGATCAGGGTCGGCTACACCTTC.

The rearrangement joins TRBV19 to TRBJ1-3; D is uncertain. Between the trimmed V and J ends, which lost 6 bases and 0 bases, there was a span of 24 bases. This CDR3 contains 19 residues. Germline CDR1 is LNHDA and CDR2 is SQIVND (reference sequence). As DNA, the CDR3 is TGTGCCAGTAGCTCGTGGGATCCGGGGAGGCCTCTCTCTGGAAACACCATATATTTT. It encodes CASSSWDPGRPLSGNTIYF.

This clone occurred many times. The chain has TRBV5-1 and TRBJ1-6; TRBD1 matches at 8 bases. V dropped 6 bases and J dropped 9; count of bases not matched to a gene: 14. Germline CDR1 is SGHRS and CDR2 is YFSETQ. The CDR3 has 16 residues. CDR3 amino acids: CASTMTGAGSTSPLHF. The CDR3 region has the DNA TGCGCCAGCACGATGACAGGGGCAGGCAGTACTTCACCCCTCCACTTT.

This sequence joins TRBV7-6 and TRBJ1-1, with a weak D call TRBD1 (6 bases). Germline CDR1 reads SGHVS; CDR2 reads FNYEAQ. This CDR3 is built from 15 residues. Trimming took 0 bases from V and 1 from J, leaving 9 bases between them. The CDR3 bases are TGTGCCAGCAGCTTAGCGGGGGGGCCGAACACTGAAGCTTTCTTT. Translation gives CASSLAGGPNTEAFF.

The CDR3 sequence is CASSGDRAPLHF. The DNA of the CDR3 is TGTGCCAGCAGCGGTGACAGGGCCCCCCTCCACTTT. J is TRBJ1-6 and V is TRBV6-1, with 7 bases lining up with TRBD1. Germline V CDR1 and CDR2: MNHNS, SASEGT. Germline trimming cut 6 bases from V and 13 bases from J; bases unmatched to any gene: 6. This CDR3 is 12 amino acids long.

J is TRBJ1-4 and V is TRBV5-4; D unclear. The germline CDR1 and CDR2 sequences are SGHNT and YYREEE (reference sequence). Trimming cost V 0 bases and J 0 bases, with 6 bases left between them. The CDR3 spans 15 residues. CDR3 loop: CASSLGAATNEKLFF. CDR3 bases: TGTGCCAGCAGCTTGGGGGCTGCAACTAATGAAAAACTGTTTTTT.

The chain couples TRBV19 to TRBJ2-7; 10 positions agree with TRBD1. CDR3 length equals 13 residues. The trim removed 6 bases at V and 5 bases at J, leaving 4 bases unmatched. Germline assignment: CDR1 LNHDA and CDR2 SQIVND (reference sequence). For the CDR3, the DNA is TGTGCCAGTAGAGACAGGGGGCGACACGAGCAGTACTTC. Protein product: CASRDRGRHEQYF.

A single count supports this clone. The V and J genes are TRBV7-9 and TRBJ2-3; TRBD2 matches 9 bases. CDR1 and CDR2 (germline): SEHNR, FQNEAQ (reference sequence). The CDR3 has 17 residues. V shed 5 bases and J 4 bases; nucleotides not matched to a gene: 13. The CDR3 sequence is CASSPPGVSGGPDTQYF. CDR3 nucleotides: TGTGCCAGCAGCCCCCCGGGGGTTAGCGGGGGCCCAGATACGCAGTATTTT.

The CDR3 DNA sequence: TGTGCCAGCAGCCTGGGGACAGGAGAAGCTTTCTTT. It encodes CASSLGTGEAFF. The chain employs TRBV5-6 and TRBJ1-1; 8 nucleotides agree with TRBD1. Trimming cost V 4 bases and J 8 bases; bases outside gene matches: 4. The CDR3 runs 12 residues. Germline values: CDR1 SGHDT, CDR2 YYEEEE.

The chain is built from TRBV30 and TRBJ1-6, with 8 nucleotides matching TRBD1. J gave up 5 bases and V 3 bases, and 3 bases lay outside the gene matches. Germline loops: CDR1 GTSNPN, CDR2 SVGIG (reference sequence). The CDR3 is 14 residues long. The CDR3 nucleotides read TGTGCCTGGAGCGGACAGGGCAATAATTCACCCCTCCACTTT. This gives the protein CAWSGQGNNSPLHF. Full variable domain (outside the CDR3, taken from reference TRBV30 and TRBJ1-6): SQTIHQWPATLVQPVGSPLSLECTVEGTSNPNLYWYRQAAGRGLQLLFYSVGIGQISSEVPQNLSASRPQDRQFILSSKKLLLSDSGFYLCAWSGQGNNSPLHFGNGTRLTVT.

The V call is TRBV6-5, the J call TRBJ1-2; the match to TRBD1 covers 9 bases. CDR1 MNHEY and CDR2 SVGAGI come from the germline V gene. The CDR3 has 15 residues. J was trimmed by 8 bases and V by 6 bases; bases with no gene match: 13. Here the CDR3 DNA reads TGTGCCAGCAGGCTCGGCGGGGACAGGGAGAGGGGCTACACCTTC. It translates to CASRLGGDRERGYTF.

The chain recombines TRBV6-1 with TRBJ1-2; 7 bases are shared with TRBD1. The V and J ends lost 6 bases and 4 bases, in that order; junction bases with no gene match: 8. The CDR3 is 14 residues long. Germline V CDR1 and CDR2: MNHNS, SASEGT. Here the CDR3 reads CASSVDRDLYGYTF. The CDR3 bases are TGTGCCAGCAGCGTAGACAGGGATCTCTATGGCTACACCTTC.

The chain couples TRBV2 to TRBJ1-6, with TRBD1 as a possible D gene (5 bases). The CDR3 loop spans 16 amino acids. CDR1 SNHLY and CDR2 FYNNEI come from the germline V gene. The ends were cut back, 7 bases at V and 7 bases at J, with 20 bases in the middle. The CDR3 region has the DNA TGTGCCAGCATCGCAGGGTCCCCCTTAAGGAATTCACCCCTCCACTTT. It encodes CASIAGSPLRNSPLHF.

The chain employs TRBV6-6 and TRBJ1-2, with 8 nucleotides matching TRBD1. The CDR3 loop spans 14 amino acids. In germline, CDR1 is MNHNY, CDR2 SVGAGI (reference sequence). Unmatched junction bases numbered 8, after V lost 6 bases and J lost 5 bases. For the CDR3, the DNA is TGTGCCAGCAGCTCAGGGGGCTTGGAGTATGGCTACACCTTC. Protein: CASSSGGLEYGYTF.

The chain employs TRBV10-1 and TRBJ1-5, with 7 bases lining up with TRBD1. The CDR3 loop spans 19 amino acids. Germline values: CDR1 WNHNN, CDR2 SYGVQD (reference sequence). Trimming took 8 bases from V and 6 from J; bases not matched to a gene: 25. CDR3 in DNA: TGCGCCAGCCATAAAATCCAGACAGGGAAACATTTCCCTACTCAGCCCCAGCATTTT. Translated, it gives CASHKIQTGKHFPTQPQHF.

This CDR3 reads CASSLGQGPNTGELFF. DNA for the CDR3: TGTGCCAGCAGCTTGGGACAGGGCCCGAACACCGGGGAGCTGTTTTTT. V is TRBV5-5 and J is TRBJ2-2; 7 positions match TRBD1. The CDR3 spans 16 residues. Germline values: CDR1 SGHKS, CDR2 YYEKEE (reference sequence). V was pared by 0 bases and J by 0 bases, with 2 bases of the junction left unmatched.

This sequence joins TRBV6-5 and TRBJ2-2, with D perhaps TRBD1 (6 bases). The germline gives CDR1 MNHEY, CDR2 SVGAGI. V lost 6 bases and J 3 bases, leaving 11 bases between the germline ends. The CDR3 has 14 residues. CDR3 in amino acids: CASSRDTYTGELFF. The DNA of the CDR3 is TGTGCCAGCAGCCGGGACACTTACACCGGGGAGCTGTTTTTT.